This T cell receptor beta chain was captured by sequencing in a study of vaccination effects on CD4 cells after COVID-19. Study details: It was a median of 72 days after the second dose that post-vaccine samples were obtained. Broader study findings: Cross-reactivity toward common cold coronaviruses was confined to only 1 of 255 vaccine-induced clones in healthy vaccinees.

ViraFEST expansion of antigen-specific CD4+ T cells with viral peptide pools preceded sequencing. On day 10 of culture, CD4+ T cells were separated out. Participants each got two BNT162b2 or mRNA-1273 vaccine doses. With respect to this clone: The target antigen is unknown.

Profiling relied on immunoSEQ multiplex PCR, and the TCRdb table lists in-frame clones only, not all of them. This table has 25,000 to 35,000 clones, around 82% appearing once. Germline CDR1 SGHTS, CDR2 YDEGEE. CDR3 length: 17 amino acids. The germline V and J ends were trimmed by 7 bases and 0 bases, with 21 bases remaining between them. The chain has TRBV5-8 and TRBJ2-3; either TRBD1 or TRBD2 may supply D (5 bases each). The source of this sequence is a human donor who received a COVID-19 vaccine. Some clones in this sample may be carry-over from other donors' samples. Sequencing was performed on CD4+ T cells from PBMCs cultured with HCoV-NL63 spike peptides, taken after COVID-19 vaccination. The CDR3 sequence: CASPSGLLTLSTDTQYF. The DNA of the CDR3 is TGTGCCAGCCCGTCGGGGCTCCTTACACTTAGCACAGATACGCAGTATTTT.